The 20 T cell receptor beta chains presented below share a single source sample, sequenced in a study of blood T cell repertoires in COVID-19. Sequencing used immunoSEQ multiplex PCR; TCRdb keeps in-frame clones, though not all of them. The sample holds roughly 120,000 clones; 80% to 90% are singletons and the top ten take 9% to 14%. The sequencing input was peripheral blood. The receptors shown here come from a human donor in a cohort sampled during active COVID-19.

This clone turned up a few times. The CDR3 DNA sequence: TGTGCCAGCAGTTCAGGGGGCGCAGGGGGCTACACCTTC. Translating it yields CASSSGGAGGYTF. The rearrangement links TRBV6-5 to TRBJ1-2, with 8 bases aligning to TRBD1. The CDR3 length is 13 residues. CDR1 and CDR2 from the germline V gene are MNHEY and SVGAGI. V lost 4 bases, J lost 8 bases, and 6 bases stayed unmatched.

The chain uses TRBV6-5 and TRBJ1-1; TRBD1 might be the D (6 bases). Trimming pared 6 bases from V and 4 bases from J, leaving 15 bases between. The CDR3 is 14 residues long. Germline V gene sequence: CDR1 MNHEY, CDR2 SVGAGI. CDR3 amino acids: CASRTGPTGTEAFF. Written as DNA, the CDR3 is TGTGCCAGCAGGACAGGTCCTACGGGCACTGAAGCTTTCTTT.

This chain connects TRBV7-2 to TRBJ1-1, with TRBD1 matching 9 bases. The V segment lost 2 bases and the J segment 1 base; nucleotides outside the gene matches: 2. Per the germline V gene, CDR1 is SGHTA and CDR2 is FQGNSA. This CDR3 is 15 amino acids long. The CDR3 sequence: CASSLMGQGNTEAFF. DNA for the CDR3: TGTGCCAGCAGCTTAATGGGACAGGGGAACACTGAAGCTTTCTTT. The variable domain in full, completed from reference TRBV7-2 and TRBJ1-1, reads GAGVSQSPSNKVTEKGKDVELRCDPISGHTALYWYRQSLGQGLEFLIYFQGNSAPDKSGLPSDRFSAERTGGSVSTLTIQRTQQEDSAVYLCASSLMGQGNTEAFFGQGTRLTVV.

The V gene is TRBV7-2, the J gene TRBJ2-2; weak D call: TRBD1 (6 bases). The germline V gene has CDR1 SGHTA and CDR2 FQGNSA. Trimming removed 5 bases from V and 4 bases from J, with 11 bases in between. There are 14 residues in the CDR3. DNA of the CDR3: TGTGCCAGCAGCCTGGACAGCCTCACCGGGGAGCTGTTTTTT. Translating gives CASSLDSLTGELFF. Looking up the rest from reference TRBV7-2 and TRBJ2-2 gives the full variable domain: GAGVSQSPSNKVTEKGKDVELRCDPISGHTALYWYRQSLGQGLEFLIYFQGNSAPDKSGLPSDRFSAERTGGSVSTLTIQRTQQEDSAVYLCASSLDSLTGELFFGEGSRLTVL.

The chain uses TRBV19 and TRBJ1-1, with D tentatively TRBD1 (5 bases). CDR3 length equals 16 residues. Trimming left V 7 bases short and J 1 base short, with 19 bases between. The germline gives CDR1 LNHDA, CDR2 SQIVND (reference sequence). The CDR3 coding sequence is TGTGCCAGTACCTCCAGGCCCCGGGACTGGAACACTGAAGCTTTCTTT. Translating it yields CASTSRPRDWNTEAFF.

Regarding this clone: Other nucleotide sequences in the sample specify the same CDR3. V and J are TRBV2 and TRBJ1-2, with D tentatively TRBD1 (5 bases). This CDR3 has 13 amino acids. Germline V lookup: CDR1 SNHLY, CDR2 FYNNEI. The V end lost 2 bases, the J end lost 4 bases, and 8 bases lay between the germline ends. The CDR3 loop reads CASSEQGSYGYTF. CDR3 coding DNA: TGTGCCAGCAGTGAACAGGGATCCTATGGCTACACCTTC.

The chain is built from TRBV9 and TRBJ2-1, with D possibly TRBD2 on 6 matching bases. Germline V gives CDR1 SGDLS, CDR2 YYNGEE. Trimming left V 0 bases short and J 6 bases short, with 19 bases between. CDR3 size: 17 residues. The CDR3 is CASSVALEGPGSNEQFF. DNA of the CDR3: TGTGCCAGCAGCGTAGCTCTGGAGGGCCCGGGATCCAATGAGCAGTTCTTC.

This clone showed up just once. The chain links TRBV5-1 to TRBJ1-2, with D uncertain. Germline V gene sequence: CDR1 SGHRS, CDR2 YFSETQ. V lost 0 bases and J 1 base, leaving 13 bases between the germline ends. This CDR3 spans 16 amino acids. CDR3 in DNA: TGCGCCAGCAGCTTGGGTCTCCCACAGCTTAACTATGGCTACACCTTC. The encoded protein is CASSLGLPQLNYGYTF.

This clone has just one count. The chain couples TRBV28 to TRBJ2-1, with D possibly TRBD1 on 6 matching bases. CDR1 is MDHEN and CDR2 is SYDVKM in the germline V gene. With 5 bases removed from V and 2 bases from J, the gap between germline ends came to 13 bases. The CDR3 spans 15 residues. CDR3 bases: TGTGCCAGCAGTCCACAGGGTAGTGCCTACAATGAGCAGTTCTTC. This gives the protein CASSPQGSAYNEQFF.

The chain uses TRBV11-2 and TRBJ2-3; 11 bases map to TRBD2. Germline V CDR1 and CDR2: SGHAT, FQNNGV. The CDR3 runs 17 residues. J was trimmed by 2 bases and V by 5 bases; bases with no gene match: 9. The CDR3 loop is CASSSTVLAGVTDTQYF. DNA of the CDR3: TGTGCCAGCAGCAGCACCGTACTAGCGGGGGTCACAGATACGCAGTATTTT.

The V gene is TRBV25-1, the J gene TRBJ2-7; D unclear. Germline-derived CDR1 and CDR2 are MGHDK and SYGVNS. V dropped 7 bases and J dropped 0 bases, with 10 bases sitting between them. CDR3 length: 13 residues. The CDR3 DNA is TGTGCCAGCATCCCATCCAGCTCCTACGAGCAGTACTTC. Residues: CASIPSSSYEQYF.

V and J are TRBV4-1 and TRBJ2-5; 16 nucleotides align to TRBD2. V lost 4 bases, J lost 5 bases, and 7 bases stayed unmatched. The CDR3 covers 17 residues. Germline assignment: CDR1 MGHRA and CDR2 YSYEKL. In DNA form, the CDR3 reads TGCGCCAGCAGCCCCGGGACTAGCGGGGGGGTCCGGGAGACCCAGTACTTC. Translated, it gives CASSPGTSGGVRETQYF.

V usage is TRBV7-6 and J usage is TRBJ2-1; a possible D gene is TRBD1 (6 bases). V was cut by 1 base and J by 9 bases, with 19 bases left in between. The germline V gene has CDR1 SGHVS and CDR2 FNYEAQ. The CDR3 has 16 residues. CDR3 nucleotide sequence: TGTGCCAGCAGCTTAGGAGTTGGGGGCGCCCCGGGTGAGCAGTTCTTC. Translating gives CASSLGVGGAPGEQFF.

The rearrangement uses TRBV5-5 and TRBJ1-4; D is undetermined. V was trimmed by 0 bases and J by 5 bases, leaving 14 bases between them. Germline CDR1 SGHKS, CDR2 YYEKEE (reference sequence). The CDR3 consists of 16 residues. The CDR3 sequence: CASSLAASGGNEKLFF. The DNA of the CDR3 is TGTGCCAGCAGCTTGGCCGCATCGGGAGGCAATGAAAAACTGTTTTTT.

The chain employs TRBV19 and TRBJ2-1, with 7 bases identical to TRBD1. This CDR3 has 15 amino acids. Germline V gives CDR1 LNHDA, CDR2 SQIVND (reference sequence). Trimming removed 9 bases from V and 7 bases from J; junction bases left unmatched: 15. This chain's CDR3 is CASKRARDSFNEQFF. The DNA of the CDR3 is TGTGCCAGCAAGCGTGCCAGGGACAGCTTTAATGAGCAGTTCTTC.

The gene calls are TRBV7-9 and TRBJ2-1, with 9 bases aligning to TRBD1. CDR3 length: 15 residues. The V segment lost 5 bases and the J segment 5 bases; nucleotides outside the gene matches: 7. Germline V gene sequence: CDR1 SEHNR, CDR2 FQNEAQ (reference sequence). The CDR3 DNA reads TGTGCCAGCAGCAGGGACAGGGCGCTCCACAATGAGCAGTTCTTC. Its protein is CASSRDRALHNEQFF.

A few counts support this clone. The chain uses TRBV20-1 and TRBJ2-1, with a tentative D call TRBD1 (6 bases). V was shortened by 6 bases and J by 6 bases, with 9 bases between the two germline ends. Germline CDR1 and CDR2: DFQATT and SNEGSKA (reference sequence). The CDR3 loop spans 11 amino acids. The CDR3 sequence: CSAQGINEQFF. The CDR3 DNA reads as TGCAGTGCGCAGGGGATCAATGAGCAGTTCTTC.

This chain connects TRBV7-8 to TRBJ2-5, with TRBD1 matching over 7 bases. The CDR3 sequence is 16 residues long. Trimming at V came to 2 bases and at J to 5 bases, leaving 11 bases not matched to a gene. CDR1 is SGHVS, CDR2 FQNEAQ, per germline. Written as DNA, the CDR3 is TGTGCCAGCAGCTTAAGACAGGGATTGGACGGGGAGACCCAGTACTTC. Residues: CASSLRQGLDGETQYF.

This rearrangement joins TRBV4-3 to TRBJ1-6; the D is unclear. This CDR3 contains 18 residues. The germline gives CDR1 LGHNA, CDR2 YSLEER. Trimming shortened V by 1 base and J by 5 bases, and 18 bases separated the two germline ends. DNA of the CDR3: TGCGCCAGCAGCCAAGTACTCTCGGGGAATGGAGATAATTCACCCCTCCACTTT. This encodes CASSQVLSGNGDNSPLHF.

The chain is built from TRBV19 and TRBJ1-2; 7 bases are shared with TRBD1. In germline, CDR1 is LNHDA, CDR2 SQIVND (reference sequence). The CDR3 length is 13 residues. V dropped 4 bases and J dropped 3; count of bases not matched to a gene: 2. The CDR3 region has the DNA TGTGCCAGTAGTAGTCAGGGGGACTATGGCTACACCTTC. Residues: CASSSQGDYGYTF.